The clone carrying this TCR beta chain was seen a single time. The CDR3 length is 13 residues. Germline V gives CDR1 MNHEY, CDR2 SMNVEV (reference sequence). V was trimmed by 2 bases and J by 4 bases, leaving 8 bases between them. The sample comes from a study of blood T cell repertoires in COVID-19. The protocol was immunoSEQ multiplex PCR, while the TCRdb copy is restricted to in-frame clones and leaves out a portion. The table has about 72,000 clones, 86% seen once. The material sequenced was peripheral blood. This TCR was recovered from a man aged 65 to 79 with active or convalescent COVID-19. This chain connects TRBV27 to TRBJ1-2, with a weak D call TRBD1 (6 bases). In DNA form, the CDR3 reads TGTGCCAGCAGTTTAGGGGGGGCCTATGGCTACACCTTC. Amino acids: CASSLGGAYGYTF.